The source of this T cell receptor beta chain is a study of tumor and adjacent non-tumor tissue in lung cancer (dated by TCRdb to 2016 to 2019). Broadly, across the study: Patients with adenocarcinoma (about twelve), squamous cell carcinoma (2) and small cell lung cancer (1) were included in the cohort. The approximately 15 patients were aged roughly 31 to 80 years, included some 10 men and 5 women, and had TNM stage I to III disease. A total of some 130,000,000 productive TCRbeta reads were generated by sequencing, corresponding to an average of approximately 4.5 million reads per sample. The study compared bulk TCRbeta repertoires from lung tumor tissue and matched distant non-tumor lung tissue of about 16 lung cancer patients. Some 31 paired specimens, one tumor and one normal lung sample per patient, were profiled by TCRbeta CDR3 sequencing.

Measured from the cysteine to the phenylalanine, the CDR3 is 18 residues long. The CDR3 DNA has 54 bases and is translated from base 1. Taken from the germline V gene, the CDR1 and CDR2 loops are ENHRY and SYGVKD. The germline ends are 17 bases apart after V is trimmed by 0 bases and J by 2 bases. This clonotype was recorded many times. There is no known antigen for this receptor. There are no base qualities to consult, and no much larger clone falls within one base. RNA was isolated from bulk, unsorted tissue, and RNA quality was assessed with a NanoDrop ND-1000 and an Agilent 2100. Distant non-tumor tissue taken more than 3 cm from the tumor edge was used as the normal lung sample. The donors were newly diagnosed lung cancer patients admitted for thoracic surgery in China from August to November 2014 who had not received prior chemotherapy. Anyone who had undergone radiotherapy or chemotherapy before, or who had another cancer at the same time, was left out of the study. Surgical tissue pieces of about 1-2.3 cm3 were preserved in RNAlater solution and were kept at -80 degrees C until use.

Receptor amplification or capture employed multiplex PCR. Sequenced on an Illumina HiSeq 2500. Following protocols modified from ARM-PCR, the researchers constructed TCRbeta libraries through three rounds of nested PCR with primers (Table S4). PCR products of 200-500 bp were gel-excised and purified with the QIAquick gel extraction kit before sequencing. As for the original processing: Trimmomatic was used to clean the reads, FLASH merged the cleaned reads into complete CDR3 sequences, and MiTCR assigned the sequences to V(D)J germline segments. VDJtools was used to compute clonal diversity as the inverse Simpson's index. Productive reads were defined as in-frame sequences without a premature stop codon. TCRdb reprocessed the public reads (quality trimming at Q25 with fastp, clone calling with MiXCR) and kept in-frame beta chains. Rows merge per CDR3 protein into single entries with the most common DNA and genes. V and J calls and clone size were set by TCRdb, not the authors. This sample has about 86,000 distinct CDR3 sequences in its table, and around 80% of those were observed once. The top ten hold 21% of the sample.

What the authors observed across the whole study: TCR diversity (inverse Simpson) was significantly higher in tumor than in normal lung tissue (approximately 440 vs 150, P = 0.0075, Mann-Whitney U test). Neither the sequencing platform nor unique molecular identifiers are named or mentioned anywhere in the methods. Only 15 or so patients were included in the cohort, and the need for larger samples and more detailed clinical data was noted by the authors. TCR diversity was significantly higher in younger patients, and greater tumor TCR diversity was associated with shorter overall survival and shorter disease-free survival. The top 100 clones accounted for a significantly larger cumulative portion of the repertoire in normal lung than in tumor tissue. Because peripheral blood was not sequenced, blood TCRbeta repertoires in the lung cancer patients of the study were not examined.

The sequence links TRBV10-3 to TRBJ1-5, and TRBD1 may be the D gene, going by 5 matching bases. This sequence was found in a woman between 50 and 59 years old with non-small cell lung cancer. Input material: distant non-tumor lung tissue. The CDR3 is CAISESRVGTGGNQPQHF. The sequenced DNA: TGTGCCATCAGTGAGTCCCGGGTCGGAACAGGTGGCAATCAGCCCCAGCATTTT.